This paragraph covers one TCR beta chain sequence. Its antigen is not known. Trimming stripped 6 bases from V and 0 bases from J, with 15 bases between. Germline values: CDR1 MNHEY, CDR2 SVGAGI. CDR3 length equals 15 residues. The table came from immunoSEQ multiplex PCR; TCRdb's copy has only in-frame clones and leaves some out. The sample shows approximately 100,000 clones, about nine tenths of them seen only once. The source of the sample is a study of T cell responses to AZD1222 COVID-19 vaccine. Broader study findings: Spike-specific TCR breadth and depth grew following two AZD1222 doses.

Sequencing was performed on peripheral blood, taken 28 days after the second dose of the MenACWY control vaccine. The TCR sequence derives from an adult who received the MenACWY meningococcal vaccine as a control. The rearrangement uses TRBV6-5 and TRBJ2-7; D possibly corresponds to TRBD2 (6 bases). Written as DNA, the CDR3 is TGTGCCAGCAGAGTCGACGGGGGAAGCTCCTACGAGCAGTACTTC. Translated: CASRVDGGSSYEQYF.